A selection of T cell receptor beta chains follows, all from one sample in a study of T cells in localized non-small cell lung cancer. Here immunoSEQ multiplex PCR was the method, and the copy in TCRdb shows in-frame clones only, minus some. The sample shows fewer than 40,000 clones, 86% of them seen only once. Sequenced material: peripheral blood, taken before any cancer treatment. The receptors here all came from a male donor aged 60 or over with stage III lung adenocarcinoma. The CDR3 runs from the conserved cysteine through the conserved F or W. The D gene is left open where the match is weak.

d_call	v_call	cdr3_aa
TRBD1	TRBV27	CASSHRDRGGEQYF
.	TRBV7-9	CASSLQTNYGYTF
TRBD1	TRBV18	CASSRDRFRGYTF
.	TRBV11-2	CASSLEMSRTNQPQHF
.	TRBV5-1	CASSLGDGIEAFF
TRBD2	TRBV15	CATSRAAGALNEQFF
.	TRBV7-8	CANVRGGGTEAFF
.	TRBV5-1	CASSTDRPGRAFF
.	TRBV23-1	CASKSGRTGELFF
TRBD2	TRBV6-1	CASSLTSGSSNEQFF
.	TRBV6-4	CASSDSRGTRQYF
.	TRBV7-6	CASSSEGTQYF
.	TRBV5-4	CASSLDRAISNGYTF
.	TRBV9	CASSSRTGLGVGYTF
TRBD1	TRBV27	CASSLSPDRGIEGRANNEQFF
.	TRBV4-2	CASSQGVPWSSPLHF
.	TRBV23-1	CASSLSPPATGRVYEQYF
.	TRBV9	CASSVGRGTGDQPQHF
.	TRBV6-5	CASSRFSGANVLTF
.	TRBV7-9	CASSLALGGELFF
.	TRBV7-9	CASSLGTNFLSYEQYF
.	TRBV5-4	CASSLGQSSYNEQFF
TRBD1	TRBV19	CASSVTGSDTEAFF
TRBD1	TRBV5-1	CASSPSGRGRRNTEAFF
.	TRBV7-3	CASSLADRPGTEAFF
.	TRBV7-2	CASSPFGNQPQHF
.	TRBV5-1	CASSLAVNTEAFF
.	TRBV9	CASGPGGNTIYF
.	TRBV6-1	CASSVPLAETQYF
TRBD1	TRBV7-9	CASSRSGTGGNQPQHF
TRBD1	TRBV10-3	CAISPGQGRSKNIQYF
.	TRBV29-1	CSVGVGGYNEQFF
.	TRBV11-2	CASSLDPDYGYTF
.	TRBV18	CASSPRPGLYGYTF
TRBD1	TRBV5-4	CASSLAGQGAREQYF
.	TRBV7-7	CALRQAGGELFF
.	TRBV2	CASSEKTVNYGYTF
.	TRBV7-2	CASSSQRNTEAFF
.	TRBV19	CASSISGGSGYTF
.	TRBV2	CASSPLLQGGSTGELFF
.	TRBV11-3	CASSQFRSTDTQYF
.	TRBV11-3	CASRGTYTEAFF
TRBD1	TRBV7-2	CASSRGQGYGYTF
.	TRBV6-5	CASSYTGTRDTEAFF
.	TRBV28	CASSHPTGAGINQPQHF
.	TRBV5-1	CASSLAGSYEQYF
.	TRBV7-9	CASSLAGGELPSTTF
TRBD2	TRBV11-3	CASSLLAGPDNEQFF
TRBD1	TRBV7-8	CASSLTGQGSYNEQFF
TRBD2	TRBV5-4	CASSLASGGNTGELFF
.	TRBV14	CASSQYPGLSYEQYF
.	TRBV6-1	CASTGAGYQPFF
TRBD2	TRBV27	CASSFLPLAGSGNEQFF
TRBD1	TRBV9	CASSGQGAGMNTEAFF
.	TRBV9	CASSPGRGAGTGTQYF
.	TRBV4-2	CASSQENSGITEAFF
TRBD2	TRBV7-2	CASRPGGLQDTQYF
.	TRBV5-5	CASSWGASSNQPQHF
TRBD2	TRBV19	CASSILAGEFYNEQFF
.	TRBV5-5	CASSLSGHSYEQYF